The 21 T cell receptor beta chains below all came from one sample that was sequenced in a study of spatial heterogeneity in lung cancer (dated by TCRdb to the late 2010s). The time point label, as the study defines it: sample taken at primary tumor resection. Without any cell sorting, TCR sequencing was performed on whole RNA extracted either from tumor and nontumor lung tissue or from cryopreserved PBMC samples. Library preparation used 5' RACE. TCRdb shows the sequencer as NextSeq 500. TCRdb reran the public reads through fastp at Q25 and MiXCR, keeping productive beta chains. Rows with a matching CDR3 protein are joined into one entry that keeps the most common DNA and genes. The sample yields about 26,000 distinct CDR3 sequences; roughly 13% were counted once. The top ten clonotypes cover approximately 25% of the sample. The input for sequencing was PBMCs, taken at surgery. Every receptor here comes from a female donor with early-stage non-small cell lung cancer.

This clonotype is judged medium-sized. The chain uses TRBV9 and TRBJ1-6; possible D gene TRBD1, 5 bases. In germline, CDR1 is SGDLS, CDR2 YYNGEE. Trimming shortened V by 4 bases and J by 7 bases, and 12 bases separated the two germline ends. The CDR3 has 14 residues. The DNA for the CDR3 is TGTGCCAGCAGCTTCGGGACGGTCAATTCACCCCTCCACTTT. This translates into CASSFGTVNSPLHF.

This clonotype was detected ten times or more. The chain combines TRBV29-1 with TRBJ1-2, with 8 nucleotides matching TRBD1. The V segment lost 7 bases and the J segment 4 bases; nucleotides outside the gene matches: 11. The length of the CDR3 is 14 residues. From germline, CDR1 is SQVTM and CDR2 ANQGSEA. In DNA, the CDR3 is TGCAGCGCCTGGACAGGGCCTTCCTCCTATGGCTACACCTTC. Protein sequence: CSAWTGPSSYGYTF.

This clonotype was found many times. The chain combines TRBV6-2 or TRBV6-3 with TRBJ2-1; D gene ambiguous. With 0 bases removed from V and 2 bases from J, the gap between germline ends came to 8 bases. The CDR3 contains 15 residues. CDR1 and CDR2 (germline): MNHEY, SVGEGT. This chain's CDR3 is CASSYSQVAYNEQFF. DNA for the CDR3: TGTGCCAGCAGTTACTCGCAGGTCGCCTACAATGAGCAGTTCTTC.

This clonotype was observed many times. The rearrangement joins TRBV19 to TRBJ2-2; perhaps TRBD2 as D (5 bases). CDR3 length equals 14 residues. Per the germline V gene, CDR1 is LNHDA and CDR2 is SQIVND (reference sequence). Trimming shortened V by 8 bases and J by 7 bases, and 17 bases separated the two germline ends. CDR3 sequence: CASAWGARDGELFF. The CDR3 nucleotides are TGTGCCAGTGCCTGGGGAGCGCGCGACGGGGAGCTGTTTTTT.

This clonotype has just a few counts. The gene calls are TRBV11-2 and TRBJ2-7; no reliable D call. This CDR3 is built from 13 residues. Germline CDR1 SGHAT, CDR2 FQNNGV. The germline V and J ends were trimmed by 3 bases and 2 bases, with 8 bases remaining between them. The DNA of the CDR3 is TGTGCCAGCAGCTTCGCCAGAACCTACGAGCAGTACTTC. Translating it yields CASSFARTYEQYF.

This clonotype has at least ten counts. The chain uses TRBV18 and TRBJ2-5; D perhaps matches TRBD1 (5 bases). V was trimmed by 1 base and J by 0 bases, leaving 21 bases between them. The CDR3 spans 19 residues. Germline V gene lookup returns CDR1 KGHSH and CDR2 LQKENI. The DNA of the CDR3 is TGTGCCAGCTCACCACGCCGGGCCCAAGGACCAGGGTACCAAGAGACCCAGTACTTC. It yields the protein CASSPRRAQGPGYQETQYF. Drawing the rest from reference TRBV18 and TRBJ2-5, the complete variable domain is NAGVMQNPRHLVRRRGQEARLRCSPMKGHSHVYWYRQLPEEGLKFMVYLQKENIIDESGMPKERFSAEFPKEGPSILRIQQVVRGDSAAYFCASSPRRAQGPGYQETQYFGPGTRLLVL.

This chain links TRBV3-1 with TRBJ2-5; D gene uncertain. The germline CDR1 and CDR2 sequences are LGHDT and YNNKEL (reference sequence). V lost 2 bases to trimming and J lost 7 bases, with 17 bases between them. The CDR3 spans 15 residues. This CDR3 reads CASSQIESGGATQYF. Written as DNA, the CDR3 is TGTGCCAGCAGCCAAATAGAATCGGGCGGCGCGACCCAGTACTTC.

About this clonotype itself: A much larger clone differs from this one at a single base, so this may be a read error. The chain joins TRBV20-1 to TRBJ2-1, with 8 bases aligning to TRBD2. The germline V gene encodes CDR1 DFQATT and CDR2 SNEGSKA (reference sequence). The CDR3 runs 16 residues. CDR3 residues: CSAQTGRGRSYNEQIF. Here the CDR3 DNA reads TGCAGTGCACAAACCGGTCGCGGGAGGTCTTACAATGAGCAGATCTTC.

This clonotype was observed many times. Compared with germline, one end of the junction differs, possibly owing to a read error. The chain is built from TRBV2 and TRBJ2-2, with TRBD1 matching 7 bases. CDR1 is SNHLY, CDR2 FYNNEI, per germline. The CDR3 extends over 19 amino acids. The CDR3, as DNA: TGCGCCATTGAGACAGGGTTGGTGATCCACACGCCAAACACCGGGGAGCTGTTTTTT. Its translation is CAIETGLVIHTPNTGELFF.

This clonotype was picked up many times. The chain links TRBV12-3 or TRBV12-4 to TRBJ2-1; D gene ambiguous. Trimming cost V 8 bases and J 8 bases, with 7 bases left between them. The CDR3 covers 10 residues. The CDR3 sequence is CASGWDEQFF. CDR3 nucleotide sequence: TGTGCCAGCGGGTGGGATGAGCAGTTCTTC.

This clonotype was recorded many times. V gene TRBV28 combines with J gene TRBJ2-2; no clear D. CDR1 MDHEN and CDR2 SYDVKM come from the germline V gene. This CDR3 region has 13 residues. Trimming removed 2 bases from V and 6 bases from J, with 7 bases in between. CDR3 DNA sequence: TGTGCCAGCAGTTTAGGATTTCCCGGGGAGCTGTTTTTT. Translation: CASSLGFPGELFF.

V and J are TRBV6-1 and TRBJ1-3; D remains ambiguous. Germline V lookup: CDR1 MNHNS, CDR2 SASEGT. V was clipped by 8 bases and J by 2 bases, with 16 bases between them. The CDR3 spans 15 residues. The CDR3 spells CASGQDSGPGNTIYF. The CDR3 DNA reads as TGTGCCAGCGGCCAAGATTCGGGTCCTGGAAACACCATATATTTT.

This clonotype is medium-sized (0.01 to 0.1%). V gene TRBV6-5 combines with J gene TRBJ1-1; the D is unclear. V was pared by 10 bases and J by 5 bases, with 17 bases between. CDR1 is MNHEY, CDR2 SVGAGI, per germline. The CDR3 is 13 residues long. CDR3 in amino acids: CATSLGRGTEAFF. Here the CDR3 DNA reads TGTGCCACCTCCCTGGGCCGAGGGACTGAAGCTTTCTTT.

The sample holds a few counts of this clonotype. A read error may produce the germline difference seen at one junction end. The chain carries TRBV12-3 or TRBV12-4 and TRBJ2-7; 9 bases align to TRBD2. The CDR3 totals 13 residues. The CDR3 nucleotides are TGTGCCAGCAGATTAGCGGGAGCCGACGAGCAGTACTTC. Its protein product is CASRLAGADEQYF.

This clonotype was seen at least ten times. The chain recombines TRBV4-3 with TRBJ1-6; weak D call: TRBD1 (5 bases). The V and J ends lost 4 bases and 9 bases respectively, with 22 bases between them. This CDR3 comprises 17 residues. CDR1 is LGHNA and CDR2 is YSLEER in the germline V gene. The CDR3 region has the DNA TGCGCCAGCAGCCCGGGAGATACCGGGGCTAGATCTTCACCCCTCCACTTT. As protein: CASSPGDTGARSSPLHF.

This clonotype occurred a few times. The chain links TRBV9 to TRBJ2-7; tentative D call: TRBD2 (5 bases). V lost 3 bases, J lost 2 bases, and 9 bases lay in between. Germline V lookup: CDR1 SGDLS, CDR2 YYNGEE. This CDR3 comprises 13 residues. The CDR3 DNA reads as TGTGCCAGCAGCGGTAGCGTCCCCTACGAGCAGTACTTC. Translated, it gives CASSGSVPYEQYF.

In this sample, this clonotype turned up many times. The CDR3: CASRMTGGIDTQYF. The CDR3 DNA is TGTGCCAGCAGGATGACAGGGGGAATAGATACGCAGTATTTT. The rearrangement uses TRBV12-3 or TRBV12-4 and TRBJ2-3; 9 bases line up with TRBD1. V dropped 6 bases and J dropped 5; count of bases not matched to a gene: 6. The CDR3 is made up of 14 amino acids.

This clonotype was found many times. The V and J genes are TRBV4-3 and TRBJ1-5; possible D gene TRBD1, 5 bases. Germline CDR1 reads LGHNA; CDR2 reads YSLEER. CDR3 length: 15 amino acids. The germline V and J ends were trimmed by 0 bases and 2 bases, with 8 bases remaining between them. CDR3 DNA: TGCGCCAGCAGCCAAGACGGAGGGGGCAATCAGCCCCAGCATTTT. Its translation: CASSQDGGGNQPQHF.

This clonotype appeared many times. Here the CDR3 DNA reads TGTGCCAGCAACCTTCAGGGACTCCGCAATGAGCAGTTCTTC. Its translation: CASNLQGLRNEQFF. The chain joins TRBV2 to TRBJ2-1, with D possibly being TRBD2 (6 bases). V shed 7 bases and J shed 6 bases, with 16 bases lying between them. The CDR3 consists of 14 residues. The germline CDR1 and CDR2 sequences are SNHLY and FYNNEI.

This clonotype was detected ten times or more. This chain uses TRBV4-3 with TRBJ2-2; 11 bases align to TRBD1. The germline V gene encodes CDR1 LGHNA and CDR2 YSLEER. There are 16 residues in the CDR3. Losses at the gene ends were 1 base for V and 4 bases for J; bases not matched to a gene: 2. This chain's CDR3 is CASSQGGTGGTGELFF. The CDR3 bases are TGCGCCAGCAGCCAAGGCGGGACAGGGGGCACCGGGGAGCTGTTTTTT.

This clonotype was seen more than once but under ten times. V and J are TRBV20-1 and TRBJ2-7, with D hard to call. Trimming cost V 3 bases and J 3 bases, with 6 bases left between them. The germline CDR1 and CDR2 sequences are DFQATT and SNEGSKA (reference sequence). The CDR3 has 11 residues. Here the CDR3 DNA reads TGCAGTGCTAGCCTGAACTACGAGCAGTACTTC. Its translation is CSASLNYEQYF.